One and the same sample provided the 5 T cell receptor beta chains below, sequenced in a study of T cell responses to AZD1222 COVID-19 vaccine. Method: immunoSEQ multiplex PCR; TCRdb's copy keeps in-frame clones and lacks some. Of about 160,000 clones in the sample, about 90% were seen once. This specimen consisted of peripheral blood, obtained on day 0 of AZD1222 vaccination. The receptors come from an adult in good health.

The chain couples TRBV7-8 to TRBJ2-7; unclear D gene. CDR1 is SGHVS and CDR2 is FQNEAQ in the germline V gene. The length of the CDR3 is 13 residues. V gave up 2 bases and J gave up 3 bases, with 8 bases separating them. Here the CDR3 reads CASSLPEIYEQYF. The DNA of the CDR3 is TGTGCCAGCAGCTTACCAGAGATCTACGAGCAGTACTTC. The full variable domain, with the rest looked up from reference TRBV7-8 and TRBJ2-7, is GAGVSQSPRYKVAKRGQDVALRCDPISGHVSLFWYQQALGQGPEFLTYFQNEAQLDKSGLPSDRFFAERPEGSVSTLKIQRTQQEDSAVYLCASSLPEIYEQYFGPGTRLTVT.

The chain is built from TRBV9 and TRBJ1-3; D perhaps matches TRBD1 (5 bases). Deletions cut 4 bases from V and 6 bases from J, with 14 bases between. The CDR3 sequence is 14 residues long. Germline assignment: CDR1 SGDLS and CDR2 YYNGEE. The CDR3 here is CASSPSGVANTIYF. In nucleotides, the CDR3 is TGTGCCAGCAGCCCGTCGGGGGTTGCAAACACCATATATTTT.

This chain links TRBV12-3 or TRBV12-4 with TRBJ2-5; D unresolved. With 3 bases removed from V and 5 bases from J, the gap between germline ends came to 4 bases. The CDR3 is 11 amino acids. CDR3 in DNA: TGTGCCAGCAGTTTGAGGGAGACCCAGTACTTC. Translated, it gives CASSLRETQYF.

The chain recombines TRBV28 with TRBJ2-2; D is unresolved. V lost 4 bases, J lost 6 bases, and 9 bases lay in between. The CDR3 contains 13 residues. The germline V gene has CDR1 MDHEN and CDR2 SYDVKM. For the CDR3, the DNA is TGTGCCAGCAGTTCCGACACGGCCGGGGAGCTGTTTTTT. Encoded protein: CASSSDTAGELFF.

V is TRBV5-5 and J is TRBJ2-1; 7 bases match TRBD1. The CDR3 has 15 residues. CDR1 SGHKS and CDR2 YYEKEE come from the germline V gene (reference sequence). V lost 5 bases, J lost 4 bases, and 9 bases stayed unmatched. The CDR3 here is CASRRAGTEYNEQFF. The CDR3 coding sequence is TGTGCCAGCAGACGTGCCGGGACAGAATACAATGAGCAGTTCTTC.